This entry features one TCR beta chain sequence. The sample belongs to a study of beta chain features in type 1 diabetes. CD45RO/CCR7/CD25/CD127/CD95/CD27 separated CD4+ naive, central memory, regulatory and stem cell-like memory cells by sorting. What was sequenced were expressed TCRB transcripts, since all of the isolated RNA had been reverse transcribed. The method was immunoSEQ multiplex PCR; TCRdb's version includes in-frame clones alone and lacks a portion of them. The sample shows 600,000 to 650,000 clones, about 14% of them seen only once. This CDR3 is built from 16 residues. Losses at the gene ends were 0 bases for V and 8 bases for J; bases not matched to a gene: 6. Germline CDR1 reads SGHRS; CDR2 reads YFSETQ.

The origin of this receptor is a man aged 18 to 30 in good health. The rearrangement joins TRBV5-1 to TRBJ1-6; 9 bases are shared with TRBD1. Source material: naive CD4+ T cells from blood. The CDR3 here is CASSLVPGQGYSPLHF. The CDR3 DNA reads TGCGCCAGCAGCTTGGTTCCAGGACAGGGGTATTCACCCCTCCACTTT.